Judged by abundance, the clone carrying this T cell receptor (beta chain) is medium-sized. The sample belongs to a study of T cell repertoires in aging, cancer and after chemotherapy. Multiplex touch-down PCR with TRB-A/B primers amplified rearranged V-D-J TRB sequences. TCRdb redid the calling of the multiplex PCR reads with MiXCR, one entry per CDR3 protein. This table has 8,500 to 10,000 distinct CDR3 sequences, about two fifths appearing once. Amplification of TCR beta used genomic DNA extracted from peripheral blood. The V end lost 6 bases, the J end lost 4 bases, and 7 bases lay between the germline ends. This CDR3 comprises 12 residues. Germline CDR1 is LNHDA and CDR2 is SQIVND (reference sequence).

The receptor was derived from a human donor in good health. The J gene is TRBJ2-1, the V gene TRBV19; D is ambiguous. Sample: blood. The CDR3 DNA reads TGTGCCAGTAGCGGATTGTACAATGAGCAGTTCTTC. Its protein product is CASSGLYNEQFF.